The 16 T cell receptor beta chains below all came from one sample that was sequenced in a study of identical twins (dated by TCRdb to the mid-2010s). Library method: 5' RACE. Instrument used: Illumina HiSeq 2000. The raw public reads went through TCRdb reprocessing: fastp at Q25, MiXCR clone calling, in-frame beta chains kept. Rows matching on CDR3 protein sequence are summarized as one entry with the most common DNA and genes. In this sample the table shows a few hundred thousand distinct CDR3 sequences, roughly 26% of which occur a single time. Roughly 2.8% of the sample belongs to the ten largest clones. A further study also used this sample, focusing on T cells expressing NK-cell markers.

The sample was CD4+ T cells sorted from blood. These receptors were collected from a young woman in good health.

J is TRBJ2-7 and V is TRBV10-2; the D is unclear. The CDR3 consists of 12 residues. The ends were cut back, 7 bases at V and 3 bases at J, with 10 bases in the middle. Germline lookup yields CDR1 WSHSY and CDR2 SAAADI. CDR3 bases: TGCGCCAGCAAGGGCCGCGACTACGAGCAGTACTTC. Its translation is CASKGRDYEQYF.

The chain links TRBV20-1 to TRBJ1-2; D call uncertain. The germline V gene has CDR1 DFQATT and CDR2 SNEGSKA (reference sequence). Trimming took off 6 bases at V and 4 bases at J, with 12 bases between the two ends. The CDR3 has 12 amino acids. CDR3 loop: CSAATVGYGYTF. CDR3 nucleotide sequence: TGCAGTGCCGCTACGGTTGGCTATGGCTACACCTTC.

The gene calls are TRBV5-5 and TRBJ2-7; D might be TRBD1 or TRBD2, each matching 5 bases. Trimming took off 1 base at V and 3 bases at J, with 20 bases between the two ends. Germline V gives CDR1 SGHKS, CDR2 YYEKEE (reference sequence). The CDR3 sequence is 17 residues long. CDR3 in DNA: TGTGCCAGCAGCTTGCAGGTATCATGGGACGGGAACTACGAGCAGTACTTC. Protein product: CASSLQVSWDGNYEQYF.

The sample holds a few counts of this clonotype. CDR3 nucleotides: TGTGCCAGCACGGCGGGCAGGGGCGAGTACGAGCAGTACTTC. Translated: CASTAGRGEYEQYF. The rearrangement joins TRBV2 to TRBJ2-7, with a weak D call TRBD1 (6 bases). CDR1 is SNHLY and CDR2 is FYNNEI in the germline V gene. This CDR3 is built from 14 residues. V was shortened by 7 bases and J by 4 bases, with 17 bases between the two germline ends.

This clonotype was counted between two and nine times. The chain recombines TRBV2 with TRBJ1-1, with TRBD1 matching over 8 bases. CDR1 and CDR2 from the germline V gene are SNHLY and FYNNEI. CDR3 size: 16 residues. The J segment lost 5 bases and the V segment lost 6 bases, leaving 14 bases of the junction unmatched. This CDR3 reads CASREMTGEGRTEAFF. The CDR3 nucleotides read TGTGCCAGCAGAGAAATGACAGGGGAAGGCCGGACTGAAGCTTTCTTT.

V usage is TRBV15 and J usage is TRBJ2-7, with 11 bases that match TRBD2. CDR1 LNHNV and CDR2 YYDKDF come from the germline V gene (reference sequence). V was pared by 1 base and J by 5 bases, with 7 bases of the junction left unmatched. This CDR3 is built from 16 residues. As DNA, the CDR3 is TGTGCCACCAGCAGAGGCCCGACTAGCGGGACCCACGAGCAGTACTTC. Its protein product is CATSRGPTSGTHEQYF.

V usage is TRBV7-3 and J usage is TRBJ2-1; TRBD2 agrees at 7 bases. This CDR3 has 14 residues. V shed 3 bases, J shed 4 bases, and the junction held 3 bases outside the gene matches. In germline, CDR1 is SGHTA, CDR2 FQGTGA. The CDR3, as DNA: TGTGCCAGCAGCTTGAGCGGGGTGTACAATGAGCAGTTCTTC. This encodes CASSLSGVYNEQFF.

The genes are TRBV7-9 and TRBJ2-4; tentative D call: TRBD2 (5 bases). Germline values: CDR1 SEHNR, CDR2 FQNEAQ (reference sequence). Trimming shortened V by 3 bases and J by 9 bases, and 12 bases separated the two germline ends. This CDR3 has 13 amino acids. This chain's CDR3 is CASSFWAEGIQYF. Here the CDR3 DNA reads TGTGCCAGCAGCTTCTGGGCAGAGGGCATTCAGTACTTC.

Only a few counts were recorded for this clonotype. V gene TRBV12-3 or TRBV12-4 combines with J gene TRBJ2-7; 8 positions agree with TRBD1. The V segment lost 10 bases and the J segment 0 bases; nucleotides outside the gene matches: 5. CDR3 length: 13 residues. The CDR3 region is CATRTGSSYEQYF. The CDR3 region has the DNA TGTGCCACCAGGACAGGGAGCTCCTACGAGCAGTACTTC.

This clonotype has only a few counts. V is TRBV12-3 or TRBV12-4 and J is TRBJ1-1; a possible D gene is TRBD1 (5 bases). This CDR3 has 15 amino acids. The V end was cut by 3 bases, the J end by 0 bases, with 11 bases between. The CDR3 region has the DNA TGTGCCAGCAGTTTGGCAGGCAGGGTGAACACTGAAGCTTTCTTT. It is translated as CASSLAGRVNTEAFF.

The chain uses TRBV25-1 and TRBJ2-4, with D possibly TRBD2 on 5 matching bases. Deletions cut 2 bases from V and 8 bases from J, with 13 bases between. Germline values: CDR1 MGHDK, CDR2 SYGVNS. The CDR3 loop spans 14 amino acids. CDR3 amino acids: CASSEIGGLDIQYF. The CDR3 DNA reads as TGTGCCAGCAGTGAAATAGGAGGTTTGGACATTCAGTACTTC.

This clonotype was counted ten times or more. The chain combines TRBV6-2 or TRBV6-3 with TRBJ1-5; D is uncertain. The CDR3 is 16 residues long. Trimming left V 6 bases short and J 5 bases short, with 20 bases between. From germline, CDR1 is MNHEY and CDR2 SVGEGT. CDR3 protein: CASSPVGSPRDQPQHF. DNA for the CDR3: TGTGCCAGCAGCCCCGTTGGGAGCCCACGGGATCAGCCCCAGCATTTT.

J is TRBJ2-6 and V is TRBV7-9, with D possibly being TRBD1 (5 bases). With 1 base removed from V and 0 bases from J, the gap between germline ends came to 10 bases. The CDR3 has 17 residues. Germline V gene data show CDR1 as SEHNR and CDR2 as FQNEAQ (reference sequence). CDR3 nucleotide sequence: TGTGCCAGCAGCTTAGGAATCAGGGACTCTGGGGCCAACGTCCTGACTTTC. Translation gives CASSLGIRDSGANVLTF. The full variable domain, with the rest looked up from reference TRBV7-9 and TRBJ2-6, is DTGVSQNPRHKITKRGQNVTFRCDPISEHNRLYWYRQTLGQGPEFLTYFQNEAQLEKSRLLSDRFSAERPKGSFSTLEIQRTEQGDSAMYLCASSLGIRDSGANVLTFGAGSRLTVL.

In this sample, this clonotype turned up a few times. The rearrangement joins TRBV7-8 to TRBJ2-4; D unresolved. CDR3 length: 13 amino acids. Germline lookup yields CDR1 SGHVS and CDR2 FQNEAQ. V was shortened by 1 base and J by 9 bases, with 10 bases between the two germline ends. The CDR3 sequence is CASSLDTPSIQYF. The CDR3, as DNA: TGTGCCAGCAGCTTAGACACCCCAAGCATTCAGTACTTC. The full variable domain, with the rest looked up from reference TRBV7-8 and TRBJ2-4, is GAGVSQSPRYKVAKRGQDVALRCDPISGHVSLFWYQQALGQGPEFLTYFQNEAQLDKSGLPSDRFFAERPEGSVSTLKIQRTQQEDSAVYLCASSLDTPSIQYFGAGTRLSVL.

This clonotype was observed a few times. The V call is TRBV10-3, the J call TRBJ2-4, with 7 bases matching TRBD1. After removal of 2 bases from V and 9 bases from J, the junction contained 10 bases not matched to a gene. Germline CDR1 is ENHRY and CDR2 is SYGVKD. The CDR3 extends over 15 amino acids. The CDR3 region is CAISEPTGRVFIQYF. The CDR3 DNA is TGTGCCATCAGTGAGCCGACAGGGCGTGTTTTCATTCAGTACTTC.

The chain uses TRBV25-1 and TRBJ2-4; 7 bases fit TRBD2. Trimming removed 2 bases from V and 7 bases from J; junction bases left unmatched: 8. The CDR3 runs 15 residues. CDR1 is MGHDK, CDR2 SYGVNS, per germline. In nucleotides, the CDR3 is TGTGCCAGCAGTGAAGTAGGCGCGGGAGAGAACATTCAGTACTTC. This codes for CASSEVGAGENIQYF.